This record looks at one T cell receptor beta chain sequence and its context. Antigen: not known. This sample is part of a study of graft-versus-host responses after intestinal transplantation. The CDR3 length is 13 residues. The germline V and J ends were trimmed by 5 bases and 6 bases, with 14 bases remaining between them. Germline loops: CDR1 LNHDA, CDR2 SQIVND (reference sequence). TCRdb keeps only in-frame clones here, not all; method: immunoSEQ multiplex PCR. The sample lists some 110,000 clones, about 92% occurring once. The V and J genes are TRBV19 and TRBJ2-7; weak D call: TRBD2 (5 bases). The clonotype was recovered from a human donor who was the organ donor for an intestinal transplant. Here the sequenced sample was unstimulated CD8+ T cells sorted from spleen or lymph node cells, taken before transplant. The CDR3 DNA follows: TGTGCCAGTAGTTCCCCACGGGGTGGCGAGCAGTACTTC. It is translated as CASSSPRGGEQYF. The variable domain in full, with the rest retrieved from reference TRBV19 and TRBJ2-7, is DGGITQSPKYLFRKEGQNVTLSCEQNLNHDAMYWYRQDPGQGLRLIYYSQIVNDFQKGDIAEGYSVSREKKESFPLTVTSAQKNPTAFYLCASSSPRGGEQYFGPGTRLTVT.